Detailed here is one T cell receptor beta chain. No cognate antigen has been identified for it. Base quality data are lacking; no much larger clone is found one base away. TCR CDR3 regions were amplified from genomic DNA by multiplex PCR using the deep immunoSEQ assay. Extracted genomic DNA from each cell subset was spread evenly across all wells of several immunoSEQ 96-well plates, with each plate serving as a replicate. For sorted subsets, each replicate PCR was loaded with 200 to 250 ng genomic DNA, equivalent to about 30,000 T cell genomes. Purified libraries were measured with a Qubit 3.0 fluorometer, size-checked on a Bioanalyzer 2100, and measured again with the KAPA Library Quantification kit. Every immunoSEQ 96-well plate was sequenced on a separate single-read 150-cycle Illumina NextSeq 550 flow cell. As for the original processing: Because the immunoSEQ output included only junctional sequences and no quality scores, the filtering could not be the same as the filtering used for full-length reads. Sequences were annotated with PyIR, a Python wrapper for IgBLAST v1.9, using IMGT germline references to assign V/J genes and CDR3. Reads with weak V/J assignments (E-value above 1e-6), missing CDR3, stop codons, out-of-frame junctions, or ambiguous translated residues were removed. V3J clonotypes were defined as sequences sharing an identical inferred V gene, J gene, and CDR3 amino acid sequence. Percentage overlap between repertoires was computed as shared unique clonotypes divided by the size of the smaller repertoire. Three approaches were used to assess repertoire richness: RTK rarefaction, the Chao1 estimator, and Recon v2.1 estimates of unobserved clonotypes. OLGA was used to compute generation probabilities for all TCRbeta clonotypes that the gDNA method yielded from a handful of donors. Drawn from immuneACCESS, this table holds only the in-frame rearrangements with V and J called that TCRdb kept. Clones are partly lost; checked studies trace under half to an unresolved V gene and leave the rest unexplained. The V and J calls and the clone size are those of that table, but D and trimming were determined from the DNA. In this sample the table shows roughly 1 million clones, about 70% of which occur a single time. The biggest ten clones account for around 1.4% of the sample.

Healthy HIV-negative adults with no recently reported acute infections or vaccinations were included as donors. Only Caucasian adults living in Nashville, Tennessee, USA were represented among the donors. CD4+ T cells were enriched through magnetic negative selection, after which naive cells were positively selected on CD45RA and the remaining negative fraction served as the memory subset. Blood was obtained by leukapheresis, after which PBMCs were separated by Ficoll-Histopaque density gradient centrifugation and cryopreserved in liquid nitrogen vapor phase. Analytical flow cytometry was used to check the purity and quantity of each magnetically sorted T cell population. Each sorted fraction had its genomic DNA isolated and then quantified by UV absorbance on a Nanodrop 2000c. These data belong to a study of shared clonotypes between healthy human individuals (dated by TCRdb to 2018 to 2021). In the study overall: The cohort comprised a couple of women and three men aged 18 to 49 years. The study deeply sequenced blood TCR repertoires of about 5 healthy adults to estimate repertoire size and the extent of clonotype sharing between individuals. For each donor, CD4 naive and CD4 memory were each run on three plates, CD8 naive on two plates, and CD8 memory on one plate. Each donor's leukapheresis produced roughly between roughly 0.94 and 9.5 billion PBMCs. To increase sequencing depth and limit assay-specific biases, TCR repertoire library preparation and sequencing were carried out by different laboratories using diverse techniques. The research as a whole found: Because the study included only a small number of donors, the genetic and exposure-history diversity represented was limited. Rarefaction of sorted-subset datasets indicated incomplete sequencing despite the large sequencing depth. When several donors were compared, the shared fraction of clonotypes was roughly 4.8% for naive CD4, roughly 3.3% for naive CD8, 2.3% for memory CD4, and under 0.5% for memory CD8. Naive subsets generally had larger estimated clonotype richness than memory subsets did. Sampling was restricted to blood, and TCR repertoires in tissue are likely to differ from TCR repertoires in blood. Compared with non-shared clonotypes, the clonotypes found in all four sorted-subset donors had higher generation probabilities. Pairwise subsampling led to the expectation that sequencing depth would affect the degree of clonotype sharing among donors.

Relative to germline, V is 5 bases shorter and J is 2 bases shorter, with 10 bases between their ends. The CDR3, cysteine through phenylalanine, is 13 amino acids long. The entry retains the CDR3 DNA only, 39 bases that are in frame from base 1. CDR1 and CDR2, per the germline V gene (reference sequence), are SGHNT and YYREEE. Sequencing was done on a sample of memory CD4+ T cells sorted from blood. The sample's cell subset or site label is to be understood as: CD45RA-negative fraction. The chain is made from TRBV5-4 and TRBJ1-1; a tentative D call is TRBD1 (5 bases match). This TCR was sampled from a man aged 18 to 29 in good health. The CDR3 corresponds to CASSQGGNTEAFF. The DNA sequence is TGTGCCAGCAGTCAGGGCGGAAACACTGAAGCTTTCTTT.